Listed below are T cell receptor beta chains from one sample, sequenced in a study of radiation and T cells in renal cell carcinoma. Generated by immunoSEQ multiplex PCR, the TCRdb table keeps only in-frame clones and is missing some. The data contain tens of thousands of clones, 65% to 90% of them singletons. Sequences were derived from blood, sampled from a patient whose treatment included radiotherapy and nephrectomy. All receptors derive from a woman aged 50 to 60 with renal cell carcinoma. Each CDR3 is given with its conserved first and last residue. Each record gives: CDR3 DNA, CDR3 protein, V gene, D gene, clone size, CDR3 length, J gene. D genes are given only for firm matches. A row's size may be missing; if present it is once, few, many or a size class.

CDR3 DNA: TGTGCCAGCAGTTTAATGGGGCACTATGGCTACACCTTC
CDR3 protein: CASSLMGHYGYTF
V gene: TRBV28
D gene: .
clone size: .
CDR3 length: 13
J gene: TRBJ1-2

CDR3 DNA: TGTGCCAGCAGCTTTGGACTAGCGGGGGCCGAGCAGTACTTC
CDR3 protein: CASSFGLAGAEQYF
V gene: TRBV11-3
D gene: TRBD2
clone size: .
CDR3 length: 14
J gene: TRBJ2-7

CDR3 DNA: TGTGCCGTCGGGAATCAGCCCCAGCATTTT
CDR3 protein: CAVGNQPQHF
V gene: TRBV6-5
D gene: .
clone size: .
CDR3 length: 10
J gene: TRBJ1-5

CDR3 DNA: TGTGCCAGCAAGGGGAGCAGCCAATCCTACGAGCAGTACTTC
CDR3 protein: CASKGSSQSYEQYF
V gene: TRBV2
D gene: .
clone size: .
CDR3 length: 14
J gene: TRBJ2-7

CDR3 DNA: TGTGCCAGCAGTCCCCGACAGGGACCCTACAATGAGCAGTTCTTC
CDR3 protein: CASSPRQGPYNEQFF
V gene: TRBV25-1
D gene: TRBD1
clone size: .
CDR3 length: 15
J gene: TRBJ2-1

CDR3 DNA: TGCGCCAGCAGCCACCAGGACCCACCGAGGAATAATGAAAAACTGTTTTTT
CDR3 protein: CASSHQDPPRNNEKLFF
V gene: TRBV4-3
D gene: .
clone size: .
CDR3 length: 17
J gene: TRBJ1-4

CDR3 DNA: TGCGCCAGCAGCTATCAGAGAACGGGCGAGCAGTACTTC
CDR3 protein: CASSYQRTGEQYF
V gene: TRBV4-3
D gene: .
clone size: .
CDR3 length: 13
J gene: TRBJ2-7

CDR3 DNA: TGTGCCAGCAGCCTCCCGGGGGGCGCCGGCTACGAGCAGTACTTC
CDR3 protein: CASSLPGGAGYEQYF
V gene: TRBV5-4
D gene: .
clone size: .
CDR3 length: 15
J gene: TRBJ2-7

CDR3 DNA: TGTGCCAGCTCCCCGAGCTATGCCACTGAAGCTTTCTTT
CDR3 protein: CASSPSYATEAFF
V gene: TRBV18
D gene: .
clone size: few
CDR3 length: 13
J gene: TRBJ1-1

CDR3 DNA: TGTGCCAGCAGCTTAGTTACAGCGGGCGGCACTGAAGCTTTCTTT
CDR3 protein: CASSLVTAGGTEAFF
V gene: TRBV11-2
D gene: .
clone size: few
CDR3 length: 15
J gene: TRBJ1-1

CDR3 DNA: TGTGCCAGCAGCGACTTTACAGGGAGCTATGGCTACACCTTC
CDR3 protein: CASSDFTGSYGYTF
V gene: TRBV2
D gene: .
clone size: .
CDR3 length: 14
J gene: TRBJ1-2

CDR3 DNA: TGTGCCAGTAGCGCGGACAGGGCTGACACTGAAGCTTTCTTT
CDR3 protein: CASSADRADTEAFF
V gene: TRBV19
D gene: TRBD1
clone size: few
CDR3 length: 14
J gene: TRBJ1-1

CDR3 DNA: TGTGCCAGCAGCTTCCTCTATGGGGGGACCAAGGGTGGCACAGATACGCAGTATTTT
CDR3 protein: CASSFLYGGTKGGTDTQYF
V gene: TRBV7-2
D gene: .
clone size: .
CDR3 length: 19
J gene: TRBJ2-3

CDR3 DNA: TGTGCCAGCAGTGACTGGGGGACGAACACCGGGGAGCTGTTTTTT
CDR3 protein: CASSDWGTNTGELFF
V gene: TRBV6-4
D gene: .
clone size: .
CDR3 length: 15
J gene: TRBJ2-2

CDR3 DNA: TGTGCCACCAACAGGGGAGGGAAAGATACGCAGTATTTT
CDR3 protein: CATNRGGKDTQYF
V gene: TRBV19
D gene: .
clone size: .
CDR3 length: 13
J gene: TRBJ2-3

CDR3 DNA: TGTGCCAGCACCCGAATCTCGGACCGCCACTCCTACAATGAGCAGTTCTTC
CDR3 protein: CASTRISDRHSYNEQFF
V gene: TRBV7-2
D gene: .
clone size: .
CDR3 length: 17
J gene: TRBJ2-1

CDR3 DNA: TGTGCCAGCAGCTTTTTGAGCGCAGCTAGCGAGAGCTCCTACAATGAGCAGTTCTTC
CDR3 protein: CASSFLSAASESSYNEQFF
V gene: TRBV7-9
D gene: .
clone size: .
CDR3 length: 19
J gene: TRBJ2-1

CDR3 DNA: TGTGCCAGCAGCTCCAAGGGGGGCAATCAGCCCCAGCATTTT
CDR3 protein: CASSSKGGNQPQHF
V gene: TRBV7-9
D gene: .
clone size: .
CDR3 length: 14
J gene: TRBJ1-5

CDR3 DNA: TGTGCCAGCAGTGGGGACGTCAGCACAGATACGCAGTATTTT
CDR3 protein: CASSGDVSTDTQYF
V gene: TRBV6-1
D gene: .
clone size: .
CDR3 length: 14
J gene: TRBJ2-3

CDR3 DNA: TGTGCCAGCAGCTTGGACGAGGTCTCGAACACCGGGGAGCTGTTTTTT
CDR3 protein: CASSLDEVSNTGELFF
V gene: TRBV7-2
D gene: .
clone size: .
CDR3 length: 16
J gene: TRBJ2-2

CDR3 DNA: TGCGCCAGCAGCTTGGACAGGGCACTCTCTGGAAACACCATATATTTT
CDR3 protein: CASSLDRALSGNTIYF
V gene: TRBV5-1
D gene: .
clone size: .
CDR3 length: 16
J gene: TRBJ1-3

CDR3 DNA: TGTGCCAGCAGTTACTCGTACGAGGGTCCCAACGAGCAGTACTTC
CDR3 protein: CASSYSYEGPNEQYF
V gene: TRBV6-5
D gene: .
clone size: .
CDR3 length: 15
J gene: TRBJ2-7

CDR3 DNA: TGTGCCAGCAGCTCTACGGACAGGGCTAATGAAAAACTGTTTTTT
CDR3 protein: CASSSTDRANEKLFF
V gene: TRBV7-8
D gene: TRBD1
clone size: .
CDR3 length: 15
J gene: TRBJ1-4

CDR3 DNA: TGCGCCAGCAGCTTCGGCCTAGCGGGGGGCTCCACAGATACGCAGTATTTT
CDR3 protein: CASSFGLAGGSTDTQYF
V gene: TRBV5-1
D gene: TRBD2
clone size: .
CDR3 length: 17
J gene: TRBJ2-3

CDR3 DNA: TGTGCCAGCAGTGTGGTTTCAGGGAGAAATGAGCAGTTCTTC
CDR3 protein: CASSVVSGRNEQFF
V gene: TRBV2
D gene: .
clone size: once
CDR3 length: 14
J gene: TRBJ2-1

CDR3 DNA: TGTGCCAGCAGCGTAGTACTAGGGGGAGAAGCCGCGGCTTTCTTT
CDR3 protein: CASSVVLGGEAAAFF
V gene: TRBV9
D gene: .
clone size: .
CDR3 length: 15
J gene: TRBJ1-1

CDR3 DNA: TGTGCCAGCAGCTTATTTCAGGAGGGGACCCAGTACTTC
CDR3 protein: CASSLFQEGTQYF
V gene: TRBV7-9
D gene: .
clone size: .
CDR3 length: 13
J gene: TRBJ2-5

CDR3 DNA: TGTGCCAGTAGTATTAATCTAGCGGGAGCCTCACACGAGCAGTACTTC
CDR3 protein: CASSINLAGASHEQYF
V gene: TRBV19
D gene: TRBD2
clone size: .
CDR3 length: 16
J gene: TRBJ2-7

CDR3 DNA: TGTGCCAGCTCACCGGATGGGAGCACAGATACGCAGTATTTT
CDR3 protein: CASSPDGSTDTQYF
V gene: TRBV18
D gene: .
clone size: few
CDR3 length: 14
J gene: TRBJ2-3

CDR3 DNA: TGTGCCAGCAGCACCACCTCCGAGCAGTACTTC
CDR3 protein: CASSTTSEQYF
V gene: TRBV6-1
D gene: .
clone size: .
CDR3 length: 11
J gene: TRBJ2-7

CDR3 DNA: TGTGCCAGTAGTATCGGGGAAGCTAACTATGGCTACACCTTC
CDR3 protein: CASSIGEANYGYTF
V gene: TRBV19
D gene: .
clone size: .
CDR3 length: 14
J gene: TRBJ1-2

CDR3 DNA: TGTGCCAGCTCGGCCTCGGGTGAAGGTTCACCCCTCCACTTT
CDR3 protein: CASSASGEGSPLHF
V gene: TRBV9
D gene: .
clone size: .
CDR3 length: 14
J gene: TRBJ1-6

CDR3 DNA: TGTGCCAGTAGTACCTTTCCCCCTAGTTACGACACCGGGGAGCTGTTTTTT
CDR3 protein: CASSTFPPSYDTGELFF
V gene: TRBV19
D gene: .
clone size: .
CDR3 length: 17
J gene: TRBJ2-2

CDR3 DNA: TGTGCCAGCAGCTTAGCATTGAACACTGAAGCTTTCTTT
CDR3 protein: CASSLALNTEAFF
V gene: TRBV11-1
D gene: .
clone size: .
CDR3 length: 13
J gene: TRBJ1-1

CDR3 DNA: TGTGCCAGCAGATCAGGGGACTATGGCTACACCTTC
CDR3 protein: CASRSGDYGYTF
V gene: TRBV2
D gene: .
clone size: once
CDR3 length: 12
J gene: TRBJ1-2

CDR3 DNA: TGTGCCAGCAGCTTGGGGGCTGATTACGAGCAGTACTTC
CDR3 protein: CASSLGADYEQYF
V gene: TRBV5-6
D gene: .
clone size: .
CDR3 length: 13
J gene: TRBJ2-7

CDR3 DNA: TGTGCCAGCAGCTTAGTAACTAGCGGGGGGTATCAGTTCTTC
CDR3 protein: CASSLVTSGGYQFF
V gene: TRBV11-2
D gene: TRBD2
clone size: .
CDR3 length: 14
J gene: TRBJ2-1

CDR3 DNA: TGCGCCAGCAGCCGGGGGCGTAATCAGCCCCAGCATTTT
CDR3 protein: CASSRGRNQPQHF
V gene: TRBV5-1
D gene: .
clone size: .
CDR3 length: 13
J gene: TRBJ1-5

CDR3 DNA: TGTGCCAGTAGTGCGTATGGCTACACCTTC
CDR3 protein: CASSAYGYTF
V gene: TRBV19
D gene: .
clone size: once
CDR3 length: 10
J gene: TRBJ1-2

CDR3 DNA: TGTGCCAGCAGCTTAGGGGACCAAGAGACCCAGTACTTC
CDR3 protein: CASSLGDQETQYF
V gene: TRBV11-1
D gene: .
clone size: once
CDR3 length: 13
J gene: TRBJ2-5

CDR3 DNA: TGTGCCAGCAGCTTGTACGGATCTCGCGAGCAGTTCTTC
CDR3 protein: CASSLYGSREQFF
V gene: TRBV5-4
D gene: .
clone size: .
CDR3 length: 13
J gene: TRBJ2-1

CDR3 DNA: TGTGCCACCAGCAAGGGGGGGCCCGGCACAGATACGCAGTATTTT
CDR3 protein: CATSKGGPGTDTQYF
V gene: TRBV15
D gene: .
clone size: once
CDR3 length: 15
J gene: TRBJ2-3

CDR3 DNA: TGTGCCAGTAGTTCGGCTGGGGGTTACGAGCAGTACTTC
CDR3 protein: CASSSAGGYEQYF
V gene: TRBV19
D gene: .
clone size: .
CDR3 length: 13
J gene: TRBJ2-7

CDR3 DNA: TGTGCCAGCAATCCCGGGACTAGGGGAGAGACCCAGTACTTC
CDR3 protein: CASNPGTRGETQYF
V gene: TRBV6-6
D gene: TRBD2
clone size: .
CDR3 length: 14
J gene: TRBJ2-5

CDR3 DNA: TGTGCCAGTAGCCTCAATAGGGAGGGAAACATTCAGTACTTC
CDR3 protein: CASSLNREGNIQYF
V gene: TRBV19
D gene: TRBD2
clone size: .
CDR3 length: 14
J gene: TRBJ2-4

CDR3 DNA: TGCGCCAGCAGCCAACCTGGGACTAGCGGGAGGGGGTTGACAGATACGCAGTATTTT
CDR3 protein: CASSQPGTSGRGLTDTQYF
V gene: TRBV4-1
D gene: TRBD2
clone size: .
CDR3 length: 19
J gene: TRBJ2-3

CDR3 DNA: TGTGCCAGTAATGGTCTGGGTCAGGGGTTACCCCTCCACTTT
CDR3 protein: CASNGLGQGLPLHF
V gene: TRBV19
D gene: .
clone size: .
CDR3 length: 14
J gene: TRBJ1-6

CDR3 DNA: TGTGCCAGTAACCCGGGACAGACGTACAATGAGCAGTTCTTC
CDR3 protein: CASNPGQTYNEQFF
V gene: TRBV19
D gene: TRBD1
clone size: .
CDR3 length: 14
J gene: TRBJ2-1

CDR3 DNA: TGTGCCAGCTCACCACCGGGGGACAGCCGAGAGACCCAGTACTTC
CDR3 protein: CASSPPGDSRETQYF
V gene: TRBV18
D gene: TRBD1
clone size: .
CDR3 length: 15
J gene: TRBJ2-5

CDR3 DNA: TGTGCCATCAAGGCAGAAACCGAGATGGGCAATGAGCAGTTCTTC
CDR3 protein: CAIKAETEMGNEQFF
V gene: TRBV10-3
D gene: .
clone size: .
CDR3 length: 15
J gene: TRBJ2-1